What follows are 32 T cell receptor beta chains derived from one specimen sequenced in a study of blood T cell repertoires in COVID-19. Sequencing was performed with immunoSEQ multiplex PCR; in TCRdb, only in-frame clones are kept and a portion is missing. The table records 35,000 to 45,000 clones, approximately 85% of them present only once. Sequenced sample: peripheral blood. The origin of the receptors is a man aged 60 to 69 with acute or convalescent COVID-19.

V and J are TRBV19 and TRBJ1-5, with D possibly TRBD1 on 6 matching bases. The CDR3 runs to 14 residues. Trimming cost V 6 bases and J 3 bases, with 12 bases left between them. Germline V gives CDR1 LNHDA, CDR2 SQIVND (reference sequence). CDR3 loop: CASSPGHANQPQHF. The CDR3 DNA sequence: TGTGCCAGTAGCCCGGGACACGCCAATCAGCCCCAGCATTTT.

The chain uses TRBV5-7 and TRBJ2-2; D possibly corresponds to TRBD1 (5 bases). TRBV5-7 is known as an ORF, though its function is uncertain. This CDR3 spans 15 amino acids. V dropped 5 bases and J dropped 5 bases, with 16 bases sitting between them. The CDR3 DNA reads TGTGCCAGCAGTTTTCAGGGAAGTGCGACCGGGGAGCTGTTTTTT. It codes for CASSFQGSATGELFF.

The chain uses TRBV7-2 and TRBJ2-2; TRBD2 matches at 8 bases. The CDR3 extends over 16 amino acids. Germline CDR1 is SGHTA and CDR2 is FQGNSA. Trimming cost V 4 bases and J 4 bases; bases outside gene matches: 8. CDR3 bases: TGTGCCAGCAGCTCCGTAGCGGGGTCCGTCACCGGGGAGCTGTTTTTT. Protein product: CASSSVAGSVTGELFF. Looking up the rest from reference TRBV7-2 and TRBJ2-2 gives the full variable domain: GAGVSQSPSNKVTEKGKDVELRCDPISGHTALYWYRQSLGQGLEFLIYFQGNSAPDKSGLPSDRFSAERTGGSVSTLTIQRTQQEDSAVYLCASSSVAGSVTGELFFGEGSRLTVL.

V gene TRBV7-2 combines with J gene TRBJ2-5; no reliable D call. Germline CDR1 is SGHTA and CDR2 is FQGNSA. The CDR3 has 13 amino acids. Trimming shortened V by 1 base and J by 5 bases, and 8 bases separated the two germline ends. The CDR3 region is CASSLVAAETQYF. The CDR3 DNA sequence: TGTGCCAGCAGCTTAGTGGCGGCGGAGACCCAGTACTTC.

V gene TRBV7-2 combines with J gene TRBJ1-4; D possibly corresponds to TRBD1 (6 bases). CDR3 length: 13 amino acids. Trimming cost V 4 bases and J 8 bases, with 11 bases left between them. The germline V gene encodes CDR1 SGHTA and CDR2 FQGNSA. As DNA, the CDR3 is TGTGCCAGCAGCTCAGGGGCTCAAGAAAAACTGTTTTTT. This codes for CASSSGAQEKLFF.

V is TRBV9 and J is TRBJ2-1; 8 bases align to TRBD1. CDR1 is SGDLS, CDR2 YYNGEE, per germline. The CDR3 spans 15 residues. Losses at the gene ends were 3 bases for V and 2 bases for J; bases not matched to a gene: 4. The CDR3 sequence is CASSARGQAYNEQFF. The CDR3 DNA follows: TGTGCCAGCAGCGCAAGGGGACAGGCCTACAATGAGCAGTTCTTC.

This clone was counted a few times. The chain recombines TRBV18 with TRBJ2-1; 7 bases fit TRBD1. Germline values: CDR1 KGHSH, CDR2 LQKENI. The junction had 2 bases not matched to a gene; V was cut back by 3 bases and J by 3 bases. CDR3 length: 14 residues. The CDR3 DNA is TGTGCCAGCTCACCGACAGGGAGCTACAATGAGCAGTTCTTC. This sequence encodes CASSPTGSYNEQFF.

The rearrangement joins TRBV7-2 to TRBJ2-7, with D possibly TRBD2 on 6 matching bases. Trimming took off 1 base at V and 0 bases at J, with 10 bases between the two ends. CDR1 is SGHTA and CDR2 is FQGNSA in the germline V gene. The CDR3 has 15 residues. CDR3 nucleotides: TGTGCCAGCAGCTTAGACCTCGGGAGCTCCTACGAGCAGTACTTC. Encoded protein: CASSLDLGSSYEQYF.

V and J are TRBV6-2 or TRBV6-3 and TRBJ2-7; tentative D call: TRBD2 (5 bases). Germline V CDR1 and CDR2: MNHEY, SVGEGT. The V end lost 5 bases, the J end lost 5 bases, and 19 bases lay between the germline ends. The CDR3 runs to 15 residues. The chain's CDR3 is CASSGRLPPVNEQYF. The DNA for the CDR3 is TGTGCCAGCAGTGGAAGACTACCCCCAGTAAACGAGCAGTACTTC.

This clone has just a few counts. The chain is built from TRBV2 and TRBJ1-5, with a possible D match to TRBD1 (5 bases). Trimming cost V 5 bases and J 2 bases, with 10 bases left between them. This CDR3 has 14 amino acids. The germline gives CDR1 SNHLY, CDR2 FYNNEI. The CDR3 DNA is TGTGCCAGCAGTTTCGACAGTCGCAATCAGCCCCAGCATTTT. As protein: CASSFDSRNQPQHF.

The chain links TRBV12-3 or TRBV12-4 to TRBJ1-2; D is possibly TRBD1 (5 bases). Trimming cost V 8 bases and J 7 bases, with 14 bases left between them. This CDR3 comprises 12 residues. The CDR3 here is CASPRRGTGYTF. The CDR3, as DNA: TGTGCCAGCCCCCGGCGGGGGACTGGCTACACCTTC.

The chain has TRBV5-1 and TRBJ2-3, with D perhaps matching TRBD2 (5 bases). V shed 5 bases and J shed 1 base, with 8 bases lying between them. This CDR3 comprises 13 residues. The germline CDR1 and CDR2 sequences are SGHRS and YFSETQ. The CDR3 nucleotides read TGCGCCAGCAGAAATAGCGGCACAGATACGCAGTATTTT. Translated, it gives CASRNSGTDTQYF.

This clone has more than one count but fewer than ten. The chain recombines TRBV3-1 (or the pseudogene TRBV3-2) with TRBJ1-2; a weak D match, TRBD1 (6 bases). Per germline, CDR1 LGHDT and CDR2 YNNKEL (reference sequence). Trimming cost V 0 bases and J 6 bases, with 11 bases left between them. The CDR3 consists of 14 residues. As DNA, the CDR3 is TGTGCCAGCAGCCAAGATGCAGGGGACAATGGCTACACCTTC. This encodes CASSQDAGDNGYTF.

The chain has TRBV28 and TRBJ2-1; 13 bases are a match to TRBD2. V dropped 2 bases and J dropped 4; count of bases not matched to a gene: 2. CDR1 MDHEN and CDR2 SYDVKM come from the germline V gene. This CDR3 contains 16 residues. The CDR3: CASSLRLAGGYNEQFF. The CDR3 nucleotides read TGTGCCAGCAGTTTACGACTAGCGGGGGGTTACAATGAGCAGTTCTTC.

This sequence joins TRBV15 and TRBJ1-5, with TRBD1 matching 9 bases. V lost 0 bases and J lost 6; bases outside the gene matches: 3. Germline CDR1 LNHNV, CDR2 YYDKDF (reference sequence). The CDR3 is 15 amino acids. CDR3 nucleotide sequence: TGTGCCACCAGCAGAGACACAGGGGGCGGTCAGCCCCAGCATTTT. Amino acid sequence: CATSRDTGGGQPQHF.

The CDR3 coding sequence is TGCGCCAGCAGTGTAACAGGAGGGTACAATGAGCAGTTCTTC. Its protein is CASSVTGGYNEQFF. The rearrangement links TRBV10-2 to TRBJ2-1; D may be TRBD2 (6 bases). The CDR3 totals 14 residues. Germline assignment: CDR1 WSHSY and CDR2 SAAADI. V was pared by 4 bases and J by 4 bases, with 11 bases between.

The sample holds a few counts of this clone. The chain has TRBV27 and TRBJ2-5; tentatively, D is TRBD1 (7 bases). Trimming removed 3 bases at V and 3 bases at J, with 14 bases between. The germline CDR1 and CDR2 sequences are MNHEY and SMNVEV (reference sequence). This CDR3 comprises 15 residues. In DNA, the CDR3 is TGTGCCAGCAGTTTCGGGGGAACAGGGGAAGAGACCCAGTACTTC. This codes for CASSFGGTGEETQYF.

V is TRBV25-1 and J is TRBJ1-1; 7 bases line up with TRBD1. The CDR3 sequence is 14 residues long. Trimming took 1 base from V and 3 from J; bases not matched to a gene: 2. The V gene's germline CDR1 is MGHDK and CDR2 SYGVNS. CDR3 loop: CASSEFQGDTEAFF. CDR3 nucleotides: TGTGCCAGCAGTGAATTTCAGGGGGACACTGAAGCTTTCTTT. The full variable domain, completed using reference TRBV25-1 and TRBJ1-1, is EADIYQTPRYLVIGTGKKITLECSQTMGHDKMYWYQQDPGMELHLIHYSYGVNSTEKGDLSSESTVSRIRTEHFPLTLESARPSHTSQYLCASSEFQGDTEAFFGQGTRLTVV.

The CDR3 sequence is CASRRWRGELFF. In DNA, the CDR3 is TGCGCCAGCAGAAGGTGGCGGGGGGAGCTGTTTTTT. The V call is TRBV23-1, the J call TRBJ2-2; no clear D. TRBV23-1 is an ORF; its function is uncertain. V gave up 6 bases and J gave up 8 bases, with 10 bases separating them. The CDR3 totals 12 residues.

The V and J genes are TRBV27 and TRBJ1-6; possibly TRBD1 for D (5 bases). Trimming took off 4 bases at V and 6 bases at J, with 13 bases between the two ends. The CDR3 has 15 amino acids. Germline V gene data show CDR1 as MNHEY and CDR2 as SMNVEV (reference sequence). CDR3 sequence reads: CASSSQGVTNSPLHF. The CDR3 DNA is TGTGCCAGCAGTTCCCAGGGTGTCACTAATTCACCCCTCCACTTT.

The chain is built from TRBV5-4 and TRBJ1-1; D call uncertain. Trimming left V 0 bases short and J 1 base short, with 4 bases between. CDR3 length: 13 residues. Germline CDR1 reads SGHNT; CDR2 reads YYREEE (reference sequence). The CDR3: CASSLARNTEAFF. The CDR3 region has the DNA TGTGCCAGCAGCTTGGCGAGGAACACTGAAGCTTTCTTT.

This chain joins TRBV16 and TRBJ1-1; weak D call: TRBD1 (6 bases). This CDR3 is 15 amino acids long. Per germline, CDR1 KGHSY and CDR2 FQNENV. V was cut by 0 bases and J by 2 bases, with 10 bases left in between. The CDR3 reads CASSQSPRGNTEAFF. CDR3 bases: TGTGCCAGCAGCCAATCCCCCAGGGGTAACACTGAAGCTTTCTTT.

In the case of this clone: A read error may account for a junction end that differs from germline. The rearrangement links TRBV5-8 to TRBJ1-4, with 8 bases fitting TRBD1. The CDR3 is made up of 16 amino acids. Germline V gene data show CDR1 as SGHTS and CDR2 as YDEGEE. CDR3 nucleotides: TGTGCCAGCAGTTTGGGACAGGCCGCAACTAATGAAAAACTGTTTTTT. Translation gives CASSLGQAATNEKLFF.

The J gene is TRBJ1-2, the V gene TRBV30; D gene uncertain. V dropped 2 bases and J dropped 7 bases, with 20 bases sitting between them. Germline values: CDR1 GTSNPN, CDR2 SVGIG (reference sequence). CDR3 length equals 15 residues. CDR3 amino acids: CAWSRRGSNPFGYTF. The CDR3 DNA reads TGTGCCTGGAGTAGAAGAGGATCGAACCCCTTTGGCTACACCTTC.

J is TRBJ2-2 and V is TRBV7-2; 8 bases line up with TRBD1. Trimming took 6 bases from V and 2 from J; bases not matched to a gene: 8. From germline, CDR1 is SGHTA and CDR2 FQGNSA. CDR3 length: 16 residues. The CDR3 here is CASSPRQGINTGELFF. DNA of the CDR3: TGTGCCAGCAGTCCCAGACAGGGGATCAACACCGGGGAGCTGTTTTTT. Full variable domain (outside the CDR3, taken from reference TRBV7-2 and TRBJ2-2): GAGVSQSPSNKVTEKGKDVELRCDPISGHTALYWYRQSLGQGLEFLIYFQGNSAPDKSGLPSDRFSAERTGGSVSTLTIQRTQQEDSAVYLCASSPRQGINTGELFFGEGSRLTVL.

The V and J genes are TRBV5-4 and TRBJ2-4; tentatively, D is TRBD2 (7 bases). The CDR3 length is 14 residues. Between the trimmed V and J ends, which lost 4 bases and 8 bases, there was a span of 16 bases. Germline CDR1 is SGHNT and CDR2 is YYREEE (reference sequence). The CDR3 DNA follows: TGTGCCAGCAGCCATGGGGGGGCCGGCGACATTCAGTACTTC. It is translated as CASSHGGAGDIQYF.

The chain is built from TRBV18 and TRBJ2-1; D might be TRBD2 (5 bases). V was shortened by 5 bases and J by 6 bases, with 11 bases between the two germline ends. Germline V gene data show CDR1 as KGHSH and CDR2 as LQKENI. There are 13 residues in the CDR3. CDR3 DNA: TGTGCCAGCTCAGGCACTAGTGGCAATGAGCAGTTCTTC. Protein sequence: CASSGTSGNEQFF. The variable domain in full, with the rest retrieved from reference TRBV18 and TRBJ2-1, is NAGVMQNPRHLVRRRGQEARLRCSPMKGHSHVYWYRQLPEEGLKFMVYLQKENIIDESGMPKERFSAEFPKEGPSILRIQQVVRGDSAAYFCASSGTSGNEQFFGPGTRLTVL.

The chain employs TRBV19 and TRBJ2-1; 12 bases line up with TRBD2. V lost 6 bases to trimming and J lost 7 bases; unmatched junction nucleotides: 1. This CDR3 has 13 amino acids. From germline, CDR1 is LNHDA and CDR2 SQIVND (reference sequence). The CDR3 spells CASRTSGGNEQFF. The CDR3 DNA is TGTGCCAGTAGGACTAGCGGGGGAAATGAGCAGTTCTTC.

The rearrangement joins TRBV5-1 to TRBJ1-2; D not certain. The V end was cut by 0 bases, the J end by 4 bases, with 16 bases between. Germline assignment: CDR1 SGHRS and CDR2 YFSETQ. The CDR3 runs 16 residues. The CDR3 here is CASSLAAAGPIYGYTF. In nucleotides, the CDR3 is TGCGCCAGCAGCTTGGCGGCCGCAGGCCCCATCTATGGCTACACCTTC.

This clone was seen once. The chain is built from TRBV11-3 and TRBJ2-1, with TRBD2 matching over 8 bases. V lost 5 bases, J lost 3 bases, and 9 bases stayed unmatched. CDR1 is SGHNT and CDR2 is YENEEA in the germline V gene. The CDR3 is 16 residues long. CDR3 residues: CASSQLLADLYNEQFF. The DNA for the CDR3 is TGTGCCAGCAGCCAACTACTAGCGGACCTCTACAATGAGCAGTTCTTC.

The rearrangement uses TRBV15 and TRBJ1-2; 7 bases match TRBD1. Unmatched junction bases numbered 19, after V lost 11 bases and J lost 7 bases. The length of the CDR3 is 15 residues. Germline assignment: CDR1 LNHNV and CDR2 YYDKDF (reference sequence). The CDR3 loop reads CASGDSSTPMVGYTF. In nucleotides, the CDR3 is TGTGCCTCGGGGGACAGTTCAACCCCTATGGTTGGCTACACCTTC.

V is TRBV30 and J is TRBJ1-1; 7 bases match TRBD1. Per germline, CDR1 GTSNPN and CDR2 SVGIG (reference sequence). J lost 4 bases, V lost 3 bases, and 11 bases had no gene match. The CDR3 sequence is 15 residues long. CDR3 coding DNA: TGTGCCTGGAGATGGCCCCTGGACAGGACCACTGAAGCTTTCTTT. Translating gives CAWRWPLDRTTEAFF.